A single T cell receptor beta chain is shown here with its context. Germline V lookup: CDR1 KGHDR, CDR2 SFDVKD. Between the trimmed V and J ends, which lost 2 bases and 8 bases, there was a span of 17 bases. This CDR3 contains 15 residues. Original data processing: Scientists estimated how many nucleated cells there were by amplifying reference gene primers. The assay was immunoSEQ multiplex PCR, and TCRdb's table has in-frame clones only and misses some. That table gives V, J and clone size, and the DNA gave D and trimming. Of roughly 230,000 clones listed, more than 75% are singletons. This specimen belongs to a study of blood T cell repertoires in COVID-19.

The clonotype originates from a middle-aged man with acute or convalescent COVID-19. This rearrangement joins TRBV24-1 to TRBJ2-5, with a possible D match to TRBD2 (6 bases). Sequenced input: peripheral blood. The CDR3 DNA reads as TGTGCCACCAGTGATTCCGGGGGATTCCTCGGAACCCAGTACTTC. Encoded protein: CATSDSGGFLGTQYF.